The 18 T cell receptor beta chains reported below all come from one sample, sequenced in a study of T cells expressing NK-cell markers. TCRdb derives one entry per CDR3 protein from the 5' RACE reads, leaving out DNA. The sample holds some 500,000 distinct CDR3 sequences. The source material was blood T cells: a sorted CD56 or NKG2C T cell subset, CD4+ or CD8+ T cells, or bulk PBMC T cells (not recorded which). These receptors came from a woman between 45 and 60 years old in good health.

This chain links TRBV7-3 with TRBJ2-5; TCRdb's D call of TRBD2 is untestable without DNA. The CDR3 loop spans 18 amino acids. Germline V CDR1 and CDR2: SGHTA, FQGTGA. This CDR3 is CASSPGLAGGGNQETQYF. Drawing the rest from reference TRBV7-3 and TRBJ2-5, the complete variable domain is GAGVSQTPSNKVTEKGKYVELRCDPISGHTALYWYRQSLGQGPEFLIYFQGTGAADDSGLPNDRFFAVRPEGSVSTLKIQRTERGDSAVYLCASSPGLAGGGNQETQYFGPGTRLLVL.

The V gene is TRBV9, the J gene TRBJ2-7; TCRdb lists TRBD2, though no DNA is available to test this call. The CDR3 totals 15 residues. The germline CDR1 and CDR2 sequences are SGDLS and YYNGEE. CDR3 loop: CASSPRIAGDYEQYF.

The chain links TRBV7-8 to TRBJ2-1; TCRdb's D call of TRBD2 is untestable without DNA. CDR3 length: 13 amino acids. CDR1 is SGHVS, CDR2 FQNEAQ, per germline. CDR3 loop: CASSLPSGVLQFF.

This rearrangement joins TRBV6-2 or TRBV6-3 to TRBJ2-3; TCRdb's D call of TRBD1 is untestable without DNA. The CDR3 has 16 residues. Germline V lookup: CDR1 MNHEY, CDR2 SVGEGT. The CDR3: CASSYPRAGRTDTQYF.

The genes are TRBV28 and TRBJ2-5; TCRdb returns TRBD2, unconfirmable since there is no DNA. Germline CDR1 MDHEN, CDR2 SYDVKM. The CDR3 has 16 residues. CDR3 sequence: CASSLSSGRAQETQYF.

This chain connects TRBV5-1 to TRBJ2-1. This CDR3 is 14 amino acids long. Looked up from germline, CDR1 is SGHRS and CDR2 is YFSETQ. The CDR3 region is CASSRAEIYNEQFF.

This chain uses TRBV2 with TRBJ2-5; TCRdb outputs TRBD2, but without DNA this stays unchecked. This CDR3 comprises 15 residues. In germline, CDR1 is SNHLY, CDR2 FYNNEI. CDR3 amino acids: CASTRLAGLRETQYF.

The rearrangement joins TRBV6-1 to TRBJ1-6; no DNA is available, so the TRBD1 call from TCRdb remains unchecked. This CDR3 is built from 17 residues. Germline CDR1 is MNHNS and CDR2 is SASEGT. This CDR3 reads CASSERTGSSYNSPLHF.

This chain uses TRBV11-2 with TRBJ1-5; TCRdb names TRBD1, which stays unverified in the absence of DNA. Germline V gene data show CDR1 as SGHAT and CDR2 as FQNNGV. The CDR3 totals 15 residues. The CDR3 region is CASSLDRTPSQPQHF.

The chain carries TRBV30 and TRBJ1-3; TCRdb returns TRBD1, unconfirmable since there is no DNA. The CDR3 runs to 13 residues. CDR1 and CDR2 from the germline V gene are GTSNPN and SVGIG (reference sequence). The CDR3 region is CAWSAGGGNTIYF.

The chain carries TRBV4-2 and TRBJ2-3; TCRdb selects TRBD2, and the lack of DNA leaves this call unchecked. The CDR3 is 17 amino acids. Germline CDR1 is LGHNA and CDR2 is YNFKEQ. CDR3 sequence: CASSQVGWDPSTDTQYF.

This chain links TRBV7-9 with TRBJ1-3; with no DNA, the TCRdb D assignment of TRBD1 cannot be verified. Germline-derived CDR1 and CDR2 are SEHNR and FQNEAQ (reference sequence). The CDR3 is 15 amino acids. The chain's CDR3 is CASSLMTASGNTIYF.

The gene calls are TRBV4-1 and TRBJ2-2. Germline CDR1 and CDR2: MGHRA and YSYEKL. The CDR3 runs to 14 residues. The CDR3 loop reads CASKNPGNTGELFF.

The chain uses TRBV12-3 or TRBV12-4 and TRBJ2-3; the D gene TCRdb calls, TRBD2, cannot be checked with no DNA. The CDR3 has 14 amino acids. CDR3 region: CASHKAGRTDTQYF.

The V and J genes are TRBV12-3 or TRBV12-4 and TRBJ1-1; TCRdb's D gene call, TRBD1, goes unchecked for lack of DNA. This CDR3 has 14 residues. The CDR3 spells CASSLADTGAEAFF.

The gene calls are TRBV3-1 and TRBJ2-3; the TCRdb D gene call, TRBD1, has no DNA to confirm it. The V gene's germline CDR1 is LGHDT and CDR2 YNNKEL (reference sequence). The CDR3 is 15 amino acids. The CDR3 loop is CASSQLGAGTDTQYF.

The V gene is TRBV20-1, the J gene TRBJ2-5; TCRdb gives TRBD1 as the D gene, but with no DNA this cannot be confirmed. The CDR3 has 15 amino acids. CDR1 and CDR2 from the germline V gene are DFQATT and SNEGSKA (reference sequence). The CDR3 spells CSAIPTGTGGETQYF.

The gene calls are TRBV5-1 and TRBJ2-4; TCRdb's assignment of TRBD2 cannot be checked, as there is no DNA. The germline V gene encodes CDR1 SGHRS and CDR2 YFSETQ. This CDR3 is 18 amino acids long. CDR3 region: CASTELAGGPGAKNIQYF.